This T cell receptor (beta chain) is from a study of technical replicates of blood from several donors. Clones were read by immunoSEQ multiplex PCR, and TCRdb kept only the in-frame ones, dropping some. Of approximately 70,000 clones listed, approximately 93% are singletons. Germline V CDR1 and CDR2: SGHVS, FNYEAQ. The V gene end was trimmed by 5 bases and the J gene end by 7 bases; junction bases not matched to a gene: 7. This CDR3 comprises 15 residues. V gene TRBV7-6 combines with J gene TRBJ2-1, with 11 bases lining up with TRBD2. The receptor's source is a human donor in good health. The sequenced sample was T cells isolated from PBMCs. CDR3 sequence: CASSQGLAEGNEQFF. In nucleotides, the CDR3 is TGTGCCAGCAGCCAGGGACTAGCGGAGGGGAATGAGCAGTTCTTC.